Below, 26 T cell receptor beta chains from the same sample are listed, as sequenced in a study of vaccination and CD4 T cells after COVID-19. Cultured CD4+ T-cell DNA underwent Oncomine TCR Beta short-read sequencing. A single record per CDR3 protein comes from TCRdb applying MiXCR to the PCR reads. The sample comprises some 15,000 distinct CDR3 sequences, around 48% of which are singletons, and 15% to 20% rests with the top ten. Treatment of the sample: roughly 10-day PBMC culture with coronavirus spike peptide pools or control peptides (ViraFEST assay). For these receptors, no antigen is known. The sequences come from CD4+ T cells from blood, cultured in vitro, collected before SARS-CoV-2 vaccination. The receptors derive from a human donor who had recovered from COVID-19.

Only a few counts were recorded for this clonotype. This chain links TRBV6-1 with TRBJ2-3; 12 nucleotides agree with TRBD2. Trimming cost V 5 bases and J 2 bases; bases outside gene matches: 5. CDR3 length equals 16 residues. Per the germline V gene, CDR1 is MNHNS and CDR2 is SASEGT. CDR3: CASSQRTSGTTDTQYF. The CDR3 region has the DNA TGTGCCAGCAGTCAAAGGACTAGCGGGACCACAGATACGCAGTATTTT.

The V gene is TRBV5-4, the J gene TRBJ2-3; no reliable D call. The germline CDR1 and CDR2 sequences are SGHNT and YYREEE (reference sequence). The CDR3 length is 14 residues. Trimming cost V 2 bases and J 0 bases, with 7 bases left between them. CDR3 coding DNA: TGTGCCAGCAGCTTAGAAAGCAGCACAGATACGCAGTATTTT. Its protein product is CASSLESSTDTQYF.

CDR3: CASSPGSASLGAEAFF. CDR3 in DNA: TGCGCCAGCAGCCCAGGGAGCGCCTCTCTCGGAGCTGAAGCTTTCTTT. The V gene is TRBV5-1, the J gene TRBJ1-1; D perhaps matches TRBD1 (5 bases). CDR1 and CDR2 from the germline V gene are SGHRS and YFSETQ. The CDR3 length is 16 residues. The ends were cut back, 4 bases at V and 6 bases at J, with 22 bases in the middle.

The chain couples TRBV3-1 to TRBJ1-1; D may be TRBD1 (5 bases). Trimming left V 5 bases short and J 2 bases short, with 9 bases between. Germline V gene sequence: CDR1 LGHDT, CDR2 YNNKEL (reference sequence). The CDR3 covers 13 residues. The CDR3 sequence: CASSYDSNTEAFF. Written as DNA, the CDR3 is TGTGCCAGCAGCTACGACAGTAACACTGAAGCTTTCTTT.

This chain links TRBV7-8 with TRBJ1-5; TRBD1 is a possible D gene (5 bases). The CDR3 runs 16 residues. Trimming removed 1 base at V and 5 bases at J, with 15 bases between. Germline V gene lookup returns CDR1 SGHVS and CDR2 FQNEAQ. The DNA for the CDR3 is TGTGCCAGCAGCTTAGGGTGGGCCAGGGAGGATCAGCCCCAGCATTTT. As protein: CASSLGWAREDQPQHF.

The rearrangement links TRBV7-2 to TRBJ2-2; TRBD2 might be the D (6 bases). V was pared by 0 bases and J by 0 bases, with 8 bases between. The CDR3 loop spans 16 amino acids. CDR1 and CDR2 from the germline V gene are SGHTA and FQGNSA. The chain's CDR3 is CASSLASGANTGELFF. In DNA, the CDR3 is TGTGCCAGCAGCTTAGCGTCGGGAGCGAACACCGGGGAGCTGTTTTTT.

The chain has TRBV30 and TRBJ1-5, with a weak D call TRBD1 (5 bases). In germline, CDR1 is GTSNPN, CDR2 SVGIG (reference sequence). The CDR3 loop spans 14 amino acids. Between the trimmed V and J ends, which lost 4 bases and 3 bases, there was a span of 13 bases. For the CDR3, the DNA is TGTGCCTGGACTGTCGGGACCTTCAATCAGCCCCAGCATTTT. This encodes CAWTVGTFNQPQHF.

The chain combines TRBV6-1 with TRBJ1-2; D is perhaps TRBD1 (6 bases). Deletions cut 10 bases from V and 4 bases from J, with 13 bases between. CDR3 size: 12 residues. The V gene's germline CDR1 is MNHNS and CDR2 SASEGT. CDR3 sequence reads: CAIGGGAYGYTF. For the CDR3, the DNA is TGTGCCATCGGAGGGGGGGCCTATGGCTACACCTTC.

The J gene is TRBJ2-1, the V gene TRBV3-1; D gene uncertain. Trimming took off 3 bases at V and 7 bases at J, with 10 bases between the two ends. The CDR3 has 13 residues. CDR1 is LGHDT and CDR2 is YNNKEL in the germline V gene (reference sequence). CDR3 DNA sequence: TGTGCCAGCAGCCATGTGACGAATAATGAGCAGTTCTTC. This sequence encodes CASSHVTNNEQFF.

The V call is TRBV6-1, the J call TRBJ2-2, with 7 bases lining up with TRBD1. J lost 0 bases, V lost 0 bases, and 7 bases had no gene match. The germline CDR1 and CDR2 sequences are MNHNS and SASEGT. CDR3 length equals 18 residues. The CDR3 DNA sequence: TGTGCCAGCAGTGAAGCGCTTATAGGGGGCGCGAACACCGGGGAGCTGTTTTTT. This encodes CASSEALIGGANTGELFF.

This chain uses TRBV4-2 with TRBJ2-5; D remains ambiguous. This CDR3 has 15 residues. CDR1 and CDR2 from the germline V gene are LGHNA and YNFKEQ. Trimming removed 1 base at V and 5 bases at J, with 14 bases between. The CDR3 here is CASSQVGGKSETQYF. The CDR3 DNA sequence: TGTGCCAGCAGCCAAGTAGGTGGGAAGTCGGAGACCCAGTACTTC.

J is TRBJ2-5 and V is TRBV11-2; 14 bases line up with TRBD2. J was trimmed by 5 bases and V by 5 bases; bases with no gene match: 10. Germline V gene sequence: CDR1 SGHAT, CDR2 FQNNGV. The CDR3 length is 17 residues. The CDR3 is CASSRGLAGGRPETQYF. The CDR3 DNA is TGTGCCAGCAGCCGCGGACTAGCGGGAGGTCGTCCGGAGACCCAGTACTTC.

The genes are TRBV20-1 and TRBJ2-5, with D possibly TRBD1 on 6 matching bases. CDR3 size: 12 residues. V lost 3 bases and J 1 base, leaving 6 bases between the germline ends. Germline V gene lookup returns CDR1 DFQATT and CDR2 SNEGSKA (reference sequence). CDR3 region: CSARDSQETQYF. The CDR3 DNA follows: TGCAGTGCTAGGGACAGCCAAGAGACCCAGTACTTC.

This clonotype has only a few counts. The chain carries TRBV2 and TRBJ1-2; D call uncertain. V was trimmed by 2 bases and J by 1 base, leaving 5 bases between them. The CDR3 has 13 residues. CDR1 SNHLY and CDR2 FYNNEI come from the germline V gene. In DNA form, the CDR3 reads TGTGCCAGCAGTGAACACCTTAACTATGGCTACACCTTC. This encodes CASSEHLNYGYTF.

There are a few counts of this clonotype. V usage is TRBV20-1 and J usage is TRBJ1-1; D ambiguous. CDR1 DFQATT and CDR2 SNEGSKA come from the germline V gene (reference sequence). The CDR3 has 14 residues. V lost 5 bases and J 3 bases, leaving 16 bases between the germline ends. Here the CDR3 reads CSALNRVGHTEAFF. The CDR3 DNA is TGCAGTGCTCTGAACCGGGTCGGACACACTGAAGCTTTCTTT.

This clonotype has more than one count but fewer than ten. J is TRBJ2-7 and V is TRBV20-1, with D uncertain. CDR3 length: 15 amino acids. CDR1 DFQATT and CDR2 SNEGSKA come from the germline V gene (reference sequence). CDR3 protein: CSVRRCVQIDYEQYF. The CDR3 coding sequence is TGCAGCGTTCGAAGGTGTGTACAGATAGACTACGAGCAGTACTTC.

The chain carries TRBV7-2 and TRBJ2-3; D unresolved. The CDR3 extends over 15 amino acids. Trimming pared 4 bases from V and 4 bases from J, leaving 15 bases between. CDR1 is SGHTA and CDR2 is FQGNSA in the germline V gene. The CDR3 region has the DNA TGTGCCAGCAGCTCAAGGTTCGTCTCCCCAGATACGCAGTATTTT. Translating gives CASSSRFVSPDTQYF. The whole variable domain, filled in from reference TRBV7-2 and TRBJ2-3, reads GAGVSQSPSNKVTEKGKDVELRCDPISGHTALYWYRQSLGQGLEFLIYFQGNSAPDKSGLPSDRFSAERTGGSVSTLTIQRTQQEDSAVYLCASSSRFVSPDTQYFGPGTRLTVL.

This CDR3 is CSARDPRTSGSTGELFF. CDR3 sequence (DNA): TGCAGTGCTAGAGATCCGAGGACTAGCGGGAGTACCGGGGAGCTGTTTTTT. The rearrangement links TRBV20-1 to TRBJ2-2; 13 nucleotides line up with TRBD2. CDR3 length: 17 amino acids. The ends lost 0 bases at V and 5 bases at J; junction bases unmatched: 6. Germline CDR1 reads DFQATT; CDR2 reads SNEGSKA (reference sequence).

The rearrangement links TRBV29-1 to TRBJ1-4; D is unresolved. The CDR3 is 13 residues long. Germline V gene data show CDR1 as SQVTM and CDR2 as ANQGSEA. V lost 7 bases to trimming and J lost 4 bases, with 13 bases between them. For the CDR3, the DNA is TGCAGCGCCCGGACGCCCAATAATGAAAAACTGTTTTTT. It yields the protein CSARTPNNEKLFF.

To note about this clonotype: One end of the junction fails to match germline, which may point to a read error. This chain links TRBV12-3 or TRBV12-4 with TRBJ2-7, with 9 bases that match TRBD1. There are 14 residues in the CDR3. CDR3 sequence reads: CAGRGTGRAYEQYF. Written as DNA, the CDR3 is TGTGCCGGCAGGGGGACAGGGAGGGCCTACGAGCAGTACTTC.

The chain is built from TRBV12-3 or TRBV12-4 and TRBJ1-5; D not resolved. The CDR3 runs to 13 residues. V dropped 3 bases and J dropped 4 bases, with 7 bases sitting between them. CDR3 sequence reads: CASSLRENQPQHF. For the CDR3, the DNA is TGTGCCAGCAGTTTGCGGGAGAATCAGCCCCAGCATTTT.

This clonotype showed up just a few times. V and J are TRBV19 and TRBJ2-7, with 7 bases lining up with TRBD2. Trimming at V came to 3 bases and at J to 0 bases, leaving 8 bases not matched to a gene. In germline, CDR1 is LNHDA, CDR2 SQIVND (reference sequence). This CDR3 spans 16 amino acids. CDR3 in DNA: TGTGCCAGTAGTATCTCGCTAGCGGAGAACTCCTACGAGCAGTACTTC. Amino acids: CASSISLAENSYEQYF.

This clonotype was observed once. This chain links TRBV11-2 with TRBJ1-6; D ambiguous. Germline loops: CDR1 SGHAT, CDR2 FQNNGV. This CDR3 is built from 13 residues. Trimming left V 0 bases short and J 9 bases short, with 6 bases between. Here the CDR3 reads CASSLDRSSPLHF. CDR3 nucleotides: TGTGCCAGCAGCTTAGACAGAAGTTCACCCCTCCACTTT.

This chain uses TRBV7-2 with TRBJ2-2; D unresolved. CDR3 size: 15 residues. CDR1 SGHTA and CDR2 FQGNSA come from the germline V gene. V lost 1 base, J lost 6 bases, and 12 bases lay in between. CDR3 bases: TGTGCCAGCAGCTTAGGGCTCAGTTGGGCCGGGGAGCTGTTTTTT. Its translation: CASSLGLSWAGELFF. Variable domain in full (rest from reference TRBV7-2 and TRBJ2-2): GAGVSQSPSNKVTEKGKDVELRCDPISGHTALYWYRQSLGQGLEFLIYFQGNSAPDKSGLPSDRFSAERTGGSVSTLTIQRTQQEDSAVYLCASSLGLSWAGELFFGEGSRLTVL.

The chain joins TRBV20-1 to TRBJ2-1, with a possible D match to TRBD2 (6 bases). The V and J ends lost 3 bases and 2 bases respectively, with 11 bases between them. The CDR3 has 14 amino acids. Germline V lookup: CDR1 DFQATT, CDR2 SNEGSKA (reference sequence). In DNA, the CDR3 is TGCAGTGCTAGGCGGGACCCGACCTACAATGAGCAGTTCTTC. This sequence encodes CSARRDPTYNEQFF.

In this sample, this clonotype is medium-sized. The chain employs TRBV20-1 and TRBJ2-5, with D uncertain. V gave up 5 bases and J gave up 5 bases, with 6 bases separating them. The CDR3 is 10 residues long. Germline CDR1 DFQATT, CDR2 SNEGSKA (reference sequence). The CDR3 protein is CSAGKETQYF. CDR3 bases: TGCAGTGCTGGGAAGGAGACCCAGTACTTC.